Listed here is a single TCR beta chain. Germline V gives CDR1 MDHEN, CDR2 SYDVKM. The CDR3 is 16 amino acids. V dropped 5 bases and J dropped 5 bases, with 21 bases sitting between them. The data derive from a study of blood T cell repertoires in COVID-19. Sequencing used immunoSEQ multiplex PCR; TCRdb keeps in-frame clones, though not all of them. The repertoire holds roughly 99,000 clones, with roughly 80% as singletons. The receptor was derived from a woman at least 80 years old with acute or convalescent COVID-19. The material sequenced was peripheral blood. The chain has TRBV28 and TRBJ1-1, with D possibly TRBD1 on 5 matching bases. CDR3 loop: CASSIFSWRAGTEAFF. The CDR3 DNA is TGTGCCAGCAGTATTTTCTCATGGAGGGCAGGGACTGAAGCTTTCTTT.